This TCR beta chain stems from a study of shared clonotypes between healthy human individuals. Study-wide results and limits: Non-shared clonotypes had lower generation probabilities than clonotypes shared by all four sorted-subset donors.

Germline values: CDR1 PRHDT, CDR2 FYEKMQ (reference sequence). The CDR3 spans 15 residues. V dropped 2 bases and J dropped 4 bases, with 14 bases sitting between them. Turning to this clone: Its target is unknown.

TCRdb keeps only in-frame clones here, not all; method: immunoSEQ multiplex PCR. The repertoire holds 2 million to 3 million clones, with 93% as singletons. This clonotype was obtained from a man younger than 35 in good health. Some clones in this sample may be carry-over from other donors' samples. The sequencing sample was made of naive CD4+ T cells from PBMCs. Subset denoted: CD45RA+ positively selected. The gene calls are TRBV13 and TRBJ1-2; D uncertain. The CDR3 nucleotides are TGTGCCAGCAGCTTATTCTCTTCAGCTATCTATGGCTACACCTTC. Translated: CASSLFSSAIYGYTF.